This T cell receptor (beta chain) comes out of a study of T-cell memory formation after mild COVID-19 (TCRdb year 2021). About the full investigation: TCR sequence clusters from the two donors were found to be largely donor specific. Longitudinal TCRalpha and TCRbeta repertoire sequencing tracked T-cell clones expanding and contracting after mild COVID-19 in two donors. The cohort was made up of two young adult volunteers, one female and one male, who were previously healthy.

These reads were obtained on an Illumina NovaSeq 6000. cDNA libraries for TCRalpha and TCRbeta were prepared by 5'RACE using constant-segment primers, with sample barcodes and unique molecular identifiers added. RNA was extracted from every sample with Trizol reagent. Library amplification was performed in two PCR steps, and a second sample barcode and Illumina TruSeq adapters were introduced in the second step. Sequencing of the libraries was done on an Illumina NovaSeq, producing 2 x 150 bp paired-end reads. Per the source publication's procedure: The reads were demultiplexed and collapsed into UMI-guided consensus sequences using migec v1.2.7. Using mixcr v2.1.11, the UMI consensuses were aligned to TRA and TRB V and J templates and assembled into clonotypes. Expanded or contracted clonotypes were those called significant by both edgeR and NoisET, with noise models trained on biological replicates. For edgeR calls, the thresholds were a false discovery rate-adjusted p below 0.01 and a log2 fold-change of 1. PCA with hierarchical clustering of max-normalized trajectories of the 1000 most abundant clonotypes was used as exploratory dynamics analysis. Separately sequenced CD4+ and CD8+ repertoires were used to assign the CD4 or CD8 phenotype of responding clones. TCRdb trimmed the raw reads at Q25, called clones with MiXCR and kept productive beta chains. For every CDR3 protein sequence, its rows merge into one entry that carries the most common genes and DNA. The V and J calls and clone size are TCRdb's, not the authors'. This sample comprises about 430,000 distinct CDR3 sequences, under 20% of them detected only once. Around a fifth of the sample goes to the ten largest clones.

The germline V gene yields SGHVS for CDR1 and FNYEAQ for CDR2. V is cut by 5 bases and J by 4 bases, and the space between the germline ends is 21 bases. Its CDR3 holds 16 amino acids, cysteine through phenylalanine. Only the CDR3 portion is preserved as DNA: 48 bases, with reading frame beginning at the first base. Overall study outcomes, separate from this receptor: Some responding clones were found in pre-infection memory, which suggests that pre-existing cross-reactive memory T cells took part in the SARS-CoV-2 response. Balanced CD4/CD8 phenotypes were observed for clones contracting from day 15 to 85, whereas a bias towards CD4+ was observed for a second wave of clones expanding from day 15 to 37. Only a couple of mild cases were covered in the study, and larger cohorts including severe cases with pre-infection samples were considered necessary. Contracting CD4+ clones appeared mostly in the CM and EM memory subsets, whereas CD8+ clones were enriched in EMRA. SARS-CoV-2 specificity was not confirmed for the second-wave clones peaking on day 37.

For this clonotype: It has no known antigen specificity. No clone much larger than this one lies a single base away; base qualities are absent.

PBMCs were isolated by Ficoll-Paque density gradient centrifugation. The V gene is TRBV7-6 and the J gene is TRBJ2-7; the D gene is possibly TRBD1 or TRBD2, each agreeing over 6 bases. The sequence derives from a man younger than 35 who had mild COVID-19 (a few samples of this study predate the infection). The sample titles of this study are shuffled in the database, so cell type and time point are left out; the donor was told from shared clones. Sequencing input: PBMCs or a T cell subset sorted from them (not recorded which). CDR3 sequence: CASSPLVGRGTYEQYF. At the DNA level, the sequence is TGTGCCAGCAGCCCACTAGTGGGTAGGGGGACTTACGAGCAGTACTTC.